This is a list of T cell receptor beta chains from one sample in a study of blood T cell repertoires in COVID-19. Generated by immunoSEQ multiplex PCR, the TCRdb table keeps only in-frame clones and is missing some. The sample gives around 200,000 clones, roughly 86% of which show up once; approximately 2.5% is in the top ten. The sequenced sample was peripheral blood. These receptor sequences come from a man aged 35-49 years with active or convalescent COVID-19. Each CDR3 is given with its conserved first and last residue. The D gene is left open where the match is weak. Only part of the rows carry a size: once, few, many, or a class if the clone is expanded.

V gene	D gene	CDR3 length	J gene	clone size	CDR3 protein	CDR3 DNA
TRBV19	TRBD1	17	TRBJ1-2	-	CASSIGRQGALGSGYTF	TGTGCCAGTAGTATAGGGCGTCAGGGGGCGCTTGGGTCTGGCTACACCTTC
TRBV7-7	TRBD2	15	TRBJ2-3	-	CASSLGLAATDTQYF	TGTGCTAGCAGCTTAGGGCTAGCGGCCACAGATACGCAGTATTTT
TRBV5-5	TRBD1	15	TRBJ2-3	-	CASSSRQGSGDTQYF	TGTGCCAGCAGCTCCAGACAGGGATCGGGAGATACGCAGTATTTT
TRBV4-2	-	14	TRBJ1-5	-	CASSQERGGQPQHF	TGTGCCAGCAGCCAAGAGCGGGGCGGACAGCCCCAGCATTTT
TRBV6-5	-	14	TRBJ2-1	-	CASSYSRTLHEQFF	TGTGCCAGCAGTTACTCCCGAACTTTGCATGAGCAGTTCTTC
TRBV7-9	-	14	TRBJ1-2	-	CASSSTGTGNGYTF	TGTGCCAGCAGCTCAACAGGTACAGGCAATGGCTACACCTTC
TRBV5-1	-	14	TRBJ1-1	-	CASSPYAGRTEAFF	TGCGCCAGCAGCCCCTACGCAGGTAGGACTGAAGCTTTCTTT
TRBV6-5	-	11	TRBJ1-5	-	CASAHSQPQHF	TGTGCCAGCGCCCACAGTCAGCCCCAGCATTTT
TRBV28	TRBD1	13	TRBJ1-2	-	CASSATGNSGYTF	TGTGCCAGCAGCGCGACAGGGAACAGTGGCTACACCTTC
TRBV7-9	-	15	TRBJ1-2	-	CASSLSPDSGYGYTF	TGTGCCAGCAGCTTATCCCCGGACAGCGGCTATGGCTACACCTTC
TRBV7-8	TRBD1	13	TRBJ1-3	-	CASGTGGFPTIYF	TGTGCCAGCGGGACAGGGGGATTTCCCACCATATATTTT
TRBV24-1	-	14	TRBJ1-5	-	CATSDRITAQPQHF	TGTGCCACCAGTGACAGAATCACAGCCCAGCCCCAGCATTTT
TRBV29-1	-	13	TRBJ1-1	-	CSVESVMNTEAFF	TGCAGCGTTGAATCAGTAATGAACACTGAAGCTTTCTTT
TRBV11-2	-	13	TRBJ2-5	-	CASSAQGRETQYF	TGTGCCAGCAGCGCCCAGGGAAGAGAGACCCAGTACTTC
TRBV28	-	17	TRBJ1-5	-	CASSSPSGGDSNQPQHF	TGTGCCAGCAGTTCACCCTCAGGCGGGGATAGCAATCAGCCCCAGCATTTT
TRBV7-9	-	11	TRBJ1-1	-	CASRQNTEAFF	TGTGCCAGCAGACAGAACACTGAAGCTTTCTTT
TRBV4-1	-	15	TRBJ1-3	-	CASSPLENQGNTIYF	TGCGCCAGCAGCCCCTTAGAGAATCAAGGAAACACCATATATTTT
TRBV27	TRBD1	14	TRBJ1-4	once	CASGPGQGNEKLFF	TGTGCCAGCGGCCCGGGACAGGGGAACGAAAAACTGTTTTTT
TRBV7-9	-	16	TRBJ1-2	-	CASSSVLGQSFYGYTF	TGTGCCAGCAGCTCCGTCCTAGGACAGTCTTTCTATGGCTACACCTTC
TRBV3-1/TRBV3-2	TRBD1	14	TRBJ1-1	-	CASSQEGQGAEAFF	TGTGCCAGCAGCCAAGAAGGACAGGGGGCCGAAGCTTTCTTT
TRBV29-1	-	14	TRBJ1-6	-	CSVGKDKNNSPLHF	TGCAGCGTGGGCAAGGACAAGAATAATTCACCCCTCCACTTT
TRBV19	TRBD1	15	TRBJ1-4	-	CASSPARGRGEKLFF	TGTGCCAGTAGTCCCGCGAGGGGGCGAGGTGAAAAACTGTTTTTT